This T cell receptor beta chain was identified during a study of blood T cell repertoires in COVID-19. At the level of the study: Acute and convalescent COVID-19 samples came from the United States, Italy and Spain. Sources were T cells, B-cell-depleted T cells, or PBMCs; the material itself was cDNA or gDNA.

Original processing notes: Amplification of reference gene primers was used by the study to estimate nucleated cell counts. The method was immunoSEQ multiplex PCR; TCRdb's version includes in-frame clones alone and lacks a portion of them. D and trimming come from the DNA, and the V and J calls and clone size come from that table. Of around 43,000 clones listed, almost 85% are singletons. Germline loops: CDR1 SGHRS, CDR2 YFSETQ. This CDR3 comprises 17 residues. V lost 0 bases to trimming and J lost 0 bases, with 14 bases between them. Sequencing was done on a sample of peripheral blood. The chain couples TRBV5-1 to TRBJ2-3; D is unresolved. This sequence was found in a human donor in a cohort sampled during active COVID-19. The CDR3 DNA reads TGCGCCAGCAGCTTGGCCAGTGGGCTCGCTAGCACAGATACGCAGTATTTT. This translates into CASSLASGLASTDTQYF.